This TCR beta chain was recorded in a study of Ad26.COV2.S vaccination and SARS-CoV-2 variants. Findings of the study overall: Reported post-vaccination CD8+ and CD4+ T cell responses to spike showed substantial breadth. Vaccine and placebo groups showed comparable non-spike TCR breadth.

A remark on this clone: The antigen remains unidentified.

The assay was immunoSEQ multiplex PCR, and TCRdb's table has in-frame clones only and misses some. The sample carries around 300,000 clones, 75% to 90% recorded once. Described treatment: roughly 18 received Ad26.COV2.S at low or high dose, single or two shots; about 5 received placebo; per-sample allocation not given. Samples came from day 63 after the first vaccine or placebo injection. The sequencing used peripheral blood, collected in a trial of Ad26.COV2.S vaccine versus placebo. The sequence derives from a person aged 18-60 years who received the Ad26.COV2.S COVID-19 vaccine or a placebo.

The CDR3 reads CASSESTGTNEQFF. CDR3 coding DNA: TGCGCCAGCAGTGAGTCGACAGGGACCAATGAGCAGTTCTTC. This chain links TRBV10-1 with TRBJ2-1, with 7 bases aligning to TRBD1. The germline V gene has CDR1 WNHNN and CDR2 SYGVQD (reference sequence). The J segment lost 6 bases and the V segment lost 0 bases, leaving 2 bases of the junction unmatched. The CDR3 sequence is 14 residues long.